The 14 T cell receptor beta chains listed next were all sequenced from one sample in a study of blood T cell repertoires in COVID-19. Data came from immunoSEQ multiplex PCR; TCRdb stores just in-frame clones and leaves some out. The sample comprises about 190,000 clones, about 88% of which are singletons, and around 6.6% rests with the top ten. Material for sequencing was peripheral blood. The receptor set was obtained from a woman aged 40 to 50 who had recovered from COVID-19.

The chain combines TRBV4-2 with TRBJ1-5, with D maybe TRBD1 (6 bases). Germline values: CDR1 LGHNA, CDR2 YNFKEQ. V gave up 1 base and J gave up 2 bases, with 6 bases separating them. The CDR3 extends over 14 amino acids. CDR3 coding DNA: TGTGCCAGCAGCCAAGGGACAGGCAATCAGCCCCAGCATTTT. Translated: CASSQGTGNQPQHF.

This clone was counted once. The chain employs TRBV7-9 and TRBJ2-7; TRBD2 agrees at 7 bases. With V trimmed by 5 bases and J by 3 bases, 10 bases remained unmatched. The CDR3 covers 15 residues. Germline V gene data show CDR1 as SEHNR and CDR2 as FQNEAQ (reference sequence). In DNA, the CDR3 is TGTGCCAGCAGCCCTTTCGGGGGGAGTCGCTACGAGCAGTACTTC. This sequence encodes CASSPFGGSRYEQYF.

This clone was recorded a few times. This chain connects TRBV7-9 to TRBJ1-1, with a possible D match to TRBD1 (6 bases). V dropped 5 bases and J dropped 5 bases, with 15 bases sitting between them. The germline V gene encodes CDR1 SEHNR and CDR2 FQNEAQ (reference sequence). The CDR3 runs to 14 residues. In nucleotides, the CDR3 is TGTGCCAGCAGCATACAGGGTATAGGTACTGAAGCTTTCTTT. Translation gives CASSIQGIGTEAFF.

This chain joins TRBV6-5 and TRBJ1-3, with TRBD1 identical over 7 bases. The CDR3 spans 15 residues. The V segment lost 4 bases and the J segment 0 bases; nucleotides outside the gene matches: 3. Germline values: CDR1 MNHEY, CDR2 SVGAGI. The CDR3 spells CASSLTGSSGNTIYF. CDR3 nucleotides: TGTGCCAGCAGTTTGACAGGGAGCTCTGGAAACACCATATATTTT.

This rearrangement joins TRBV4-3 to TRBJ2-6, with D possibly TRBD1 on 6 matching bases. V was pared by 3 bases and J by 0 bases, with 9 bases between. The CDR3 loop spans 16 amino acids. The germline V gene encodes CDR1 LGHNA and CDR2 YSLEER. The CDR3 region has the DNA TGCGCCAGCAGCCAGACGACAGGCTCTGGGGCCAACGTCCTGACTTTC. The encoded protein is CASSQTTGSGANVLTF.

This sequence joins TRBV18 and TRBJ1-5; TRBD1 agrees at 9 bases. The CDR3 is 16 residues long. The V gene's germline CDR1 is KGHSH and CDR2 LQKENI. V lost 4 bases and J lost 7; bases outside the gene matches: 11. The CDR3 spells CASSQDDRGEGQPQHF. CDR3 in DNA: TGTGCCAGCTCACAAGACGACAGGGGGGAAGGGCAGCCCCAGCATTTT. The full variable domain, rest sourced from reference TRBV18 and TRBJ1-5, is NAGVMQNPRHLVRRRGQEARLRCSPMKGHSHVYWYRQLPEEGLKFMVYLQKENIIDESGMPKERFSAEFPKEGPSILRIQQVVRGDSAAYFCASSQDDRGEGQPQHFGDGTRLSIL.

The V and J genes are TRBV15 and TRBJ2-7, with TRBD2 identical over 14 bases. The V segment lost 1 base and the J segment 5 bases; nucleotides outside the gene matches: 7. The CDR3 is 17 amino acids. Germline V CDR1 and CDR2: LNHNV, YYDKDF (reference sequence). The CDR3 nucleotides read TGTGCCACCAGCAGAGCCTACCTGACTAGCGGGAGGGACGAGCAGTACTTC. Translation gives CATSRAYLTSGRDEQYF.

This chain joins TRBV15 and TRBJ2-7; the D is unclear. The CDR3 extends over 13 amino acids. V lost 2 bases and J lost 7, with 12 bases in between. The germline CDR1 and CDR2 sequences are LNHNV and YYDKDF (reference sequence). CDR3 sequence (DNA): TGTGCCACCAGCAGACAACTGAAAAAAGAGCAGTACTTC. It encodes CATSRQLKKEQYF.

This clone occurred a few times. The chain has TRBV5-1 and TRBJ2-1; 7 bases are a match to TRBD1. The trim removed 0 bases at V and 6 bases at J, leaving 9 bases unmatched. This CDR3 spans 16 amino acids. CDR1 and CDR2 (germline): SGHRS, YFSETQ. The CDR3 DNA is TGCGCCAGCAGCTTGGAGGTCTGGACAGGAGGCAATGAGCAGTTCTTC. Translation gives CASSLEVWTGGNEQFF.

CDR3: CASSQRASGKFYEQYF. CDR3 DNA: TGTGCCAGCAGCCAAAGGGCCAGCGGGAAGTTCTACGAGCAGTACTTC. This chain joins TRBV14 and TRBJ2-7; 7 nucleotides line up with TRBD2. Trimming removed 2 bases from V and 3 bases from J; junction bases left unmatched: 10. The germline gives CDR1 SGHDN, CDR2 FVKESK. The CDR3 totals 16 residues. Full variable domain (outside the CDR3, taken from reference TRBV14 and TRBJ2-7): EAGVTQFPSHSVIEKGQTVTLRCDPISGHDNLYWYRRVMGKEIKFLLHFVKESKQDESGMPNNRFLAERTGGTYSTLKVQPAELEDSGVYFCASSQRASGKFYEQYFGPGTRLTVT.

The chain is built from TRBV2 and TRBJ2-5; a weak D match, TRBD1 (6 bases). V was trimmed by 5 bases and J by 5 bases, leaving 15 bases between them. The germline gives CDR1 SNHLY, CDR2 FYNNEI. The CDR3 is 14 residues long. The CDR3 DNA follows: TGTGCCAGCAGTTCTAACAGGGTTGCGGAGACCCAGTACTTC. Translating gives CASSSNRVAETQYF.

The V and J genes are TRBV28 and TRBJ2-3, with 7 bases lining up with TRBD1. V gave up 2 bases and J gave up 0 bases; unmatched junction bases: 14. The CDR3 is 19 amino acids. Germline CDR1 reads MDHEN; CDR2 reads SYDVKM. The CDR3 sequence: CASSLEGTVGVISTDTQYF. The CDR3 DNA is TGTGCCAGCAGTTTAGAGGGGACAGTTGGGGTAATAAGCACAGATACGCAGTATTTT. Combining the CDR3 with reference TRBV28 and TRBJ2-3 gives the whole variable domain DVKVTQSSRYLVKRTGEKVFLECVQDMDHENMFWYRQDPGLGLRLIYFSYDVKMKEKGDIPEGYSVSREKKERFSLILESASTNQTSMYLCASSLEGTVGVISTDTQYFGPGTRLTVL.

The rearrangement joins TRBV5-1 to TRBJ1-1; the D is unclear. CDR1 and CDR2 (germline): SGHRS, YFSETQ. This CDR3 has 15 amino acids. Deletions cut 0 bases from V and 4 bases from J, with 13 bases between. Written as DNA, the CDR3 is TGCGCCAGCAGCTTGGACCCGGGTGTGGGCACTGAAGCTTTCTTT. This translates into CASSLDPGVGTEAFF.

The rearrangement uses TRBV6-5 and TRBJ2-6; D is uncertain. The length of the CDR3 is 16 residues. Per germline, CDR1 MNHEY and CDR2 SVGAGI. V shed 1 base and J shed 4 bases, with 11 bases lying between them. The chain's CDR3 is CASSYWAVSGANVLTF. The CDR3 bases are TGTGCCAGCAGTTACTGGGCCGTGTCGGGGGCCAACGTCCTGACTTTC.